Listed below are T cell receptor beta chains from one sample, sequenced in a study of T-cell memory formation after mild COVID-19. TCRdb ran MiXCR on the 5' RACE reads and lists one entry per CDR3 protein. This sample yields just over 1,500 distinct CDR3 sequences, of which more than 60% are seen a single time; around 8.8% belongs to the top ten. The sequencing sample was made of PBMCs or a T cell subset sorted from them (not recorded which). These receptors all come from an adult who had mild COVID-19 (a few samples of this study predate the infection). Cell type and time point are not known. The CDR3 runs from the conserved cysteine through the conserved F or W. A D gene is named only where the DNA matches it firmly. Clone size is not always given. Where it is, it says once, few, many or a class for expanded clones.

clone_size	v_call	j_call	d_call	cdr3_aa	cdr3_nt
once	TRBV2	TRBJ1-5	-	CASSPSGGSHQPQHF	TGTGCCAGCAGCCCCTCGGGGGGTAGCCATCAGCCCCAGCATTTT
-	TRBV12-3/TRBV12-4	TRBJ2-1	-	CASSLGGNHNEQFF	TGTGCCAGCAGTTTGGGTGGAAACCACAATGAGCAGTTCTTC
once	TRBV2	TRBJ2-2	-	CASSEGTTNTGELFF	TGTGCCAGCAGTGAAGGGACAACGAACACCGGGGAGCTGTTTTTT
-	TRBV6-1	TRBJ1-2	-	CASSEESWLYGYTF	TGTGCCAGCAGTGAAGAGAGTTGGCTCTATGGCTACACCTTC
-	TRBV7-8	TRBJ2-7	TRBD2	CASSLESTSGRMEQYF	TGTGCCAGCAGCTTAGAATCGACTAGCGGGAGAATGGAGCAGTACTTC
-	TRBV7-2	TRBJ1-1	-	CASSLVSVNTEAFF	TGTGCCAGCAGCTTAGTATCGGTGAACACTGAAGCTTTCTTT
-	TRBV27	TRBJ2-1	TRBD2	CATGTRGGGRFF	TGTGCCACCGGGACTAGAGGGGGGGGTCGGTTCTTC
-	TRBV6-6	TRBJ1-1	-	CASSYTGTEAFF	TGTGCCAGCAGTTACACAGGTACTGAAGCTTTCTTT
-	TRBV7-2	TRBJ2-5	TRBD2	CASSSNSGGIQETQYF	TGTGCCAGCAGCTCGAATAGCGGGGGGATCCAAGAGACCCAGTACTTC
-	TRBV20-1	TRBJ1-2	TRBD1	CSARDHGTEIYGYTF	TGCAGTGCTAGAGATCACGGGACAGAAATCTATGGCTACACCTTC
once	TRBV7-9	TRBJ2-3	-	CASSPVSGGSDTQYF	TGTGCCAGCAGCCCCGTGAGCGGAGGGTCAGATACGCAGTATTTT
-	TRBV12-3/TRBV12-4	TRBJ1-1	-	CASSLSPGGGRHTEAFF	TGTGCCAGCAGTTTATCCCCGGGTGGGGGCCGTCACACTGAAGCTTTCTTT
-	TRBV20-1	TRBJ2-2	TRBD2	CSARASGSDTGELFF	TGCAGTGCTAGGGCTAGCGGGAGCGACACCGGGGAGCTGTTTTTT
medium-sized	TRBV5-6	TRBJ2-1	TRBD1	CASSPPGQHNEQFF	TGTGCCAGCAGCCCGCCGGGACAGCACAATGAGCAGTTCTTC
few	TRBV15	TRBJ2-2	TRBD2	CATSRDVEVLASGGTGELFF	TGTGCCACCAGCAGAGATGTAGAGGTGTTGGCTAGCGGGGGGACCGGGGAGCTGTTTTTT
large	TRBV20-1	TRBJ2-1	-	CSAQLIWSSRYNEQFF	TGCAGTGCCCAACTCATCTGGTCTAGCCGCTACAATGAGCAGTTCTTC
medium-sized	TRBV28	TRBJ1-2	-	CASSFGANYGYTF	TGTGCCAGCAGTTTTGGGGCTAACTATGGCTACACCTTC
large	TRBV24-1	TRBJ2-1	-	CATSDLREGRSYNEQFF	TGTGCCACCAGTGATTTGCGGGAAGGGCGCTCCTACAATGAGCAGTTCTTC
large	TRBV25-1	TRBJ2-7	-	CASSEFYEQYF	TGTGCCAGCAGTGAATTCTACGAGCAGTACTTC
-	TRBV5-1	TRBJ2-7	TRBD2	CASSLGTSGDYEQYF	TGCGCCAGCAGCTTGGGGACTAGCGGGGACTACGAGCAGTACTTC
-	TRBV7-3	TRBJ2-1	-	CASSTGSREQFF	TGTGCCAGCAGCACAGGAAGTCGTGAGCAGTTCTTC
large	TRBV6-2/TRBV6-3	TRBJ2-7	-	CASSPPGLAIEWNYEQYF	TGTGCCAGCAGTCCCCCGGGATTGGCCATAGAGTGGAACTACGAGCAGTACTTC
large	TRBV20-1	TRBJ2-7	TRBD2	CSLARLAGYEQYF	TGCAGTCTGGCGAGGCTAGCGGGGTACGAGCAGTACTTC
-	TRBV4-3	TRBJ2-7	-	CASSQDIGSSYEQYF	TGCGCCAGCAGCCAAGACATAGGGAGCTCCTACGAGCAGTACTTC
large	TRBV5-1	TRBJ2-1	TRBD2	CASSLGLANEQFF	TGCGCCAGCAGCTTGGGACTAGCCAATGAGCAGTTCTTC
-	TRBV6-2/TRBV6-3	TRBJ2-1	TRBD2	CASSSETSGKFNEQFF	TGTGCCAGCAGTTCCGAGACTAGCGGGAAATTCAATGAGCAGTTCTTC
-	TRBV7-2	TRBJ2-3	TRBD1	CASSSDRVTDTQYF	TGTGCCAGCAGCTCGGACAGGGTGACAGATACGCAGTATTTT
large	TRBV5-1	TRBJ1-2	-	CASSLGTEFLYGYTF	TGCGCCAGCAGCTTGGGGACAGAGTTCCTCTATGGCTACACCTTC
-	TRBV5-1	TRBJ2-7	-	CASSLEILDEQYF	TGCGCCAGCAGCTTGGAAATATTGGACGAGCAGTACTTC
large	TRBV7-2	TRBJ2-1	TRBD1	CASSLGDRVHGNEQFF	TGTGCCAGCAGTTTAGGGGACAGGGTACACGGCAATGAGCAGTTCTTC
medium-sized	TRBV12-3/TRBV12-4	TRBJ2-5	-	CASSLMGARDGKETQYF	TGTGCCAGCAGCCTAATGGGGGCCCGGGACGGCAAAGAGACCCAGTACTTC
large	TRBV27	TRBJ2-3	-	CASSLKSGNGDTDTQYF	TGTGCCAGCAGTTTAAAGTCAGGGAACGGGGACACAGATACGCAGTATTTT
-	TRBV7-9	TRBJ2-1	-	CASTAYSYNEQFF	TGTGCCAGCACCGCCTACTCCTACAATGAGCAGTTCTTC
-	TRBV5-6	TRBJ2-1	-	CASSTTGEQFF	TGTGCCAGCAGCACGACAGGAGAGCAGTTCTTC
-	TRBV5-1	TRBJ2-1	TRBD2	CASSLVIAGGSSYNEQFF	TGCGCCAGCAGCTTGGTGATAGCGGGGGGTTCCTCCTACAATGAGCAGTTCTTC
large	TRBV3-1	TRBJ2-5	-	CASSQGAGTEENQYF	TGTGCCAGCAGCCAAGGGGCCGGGACGGAGGAGAACCAGTACTTC
medium-sized	TRBV3-1	TRBJ2-5	-	CASSQAETQYF	TGTGCCAGCAGCCAGGCGGAGACCCAGTACTTC
medium-sized	TRBV5-5	TRBJ1-2	-	CASSLAAGPLGYTF	TGTGCCAGCAGCTTGGCCGCAGGGCCTTTGGGCTACACCTTC
-	TRBV20-1	TRBJ2-3	TRBD2	CSAKPGGGTDTQYF	TGCAGTGCGAAGCCGGGAGGGGGCACAGATACGCAGTATTTT
-	TRBV9	TRBJ2-7	-	CASSGLLYEQYF	TGTGCCAGCAGCGGCCTCCTTTACGAGCAGTACTTC
large	TRBV29-1	TRBJ1-1	TRBD1	CSGRQGSTEAFF	TGCAGCGGGAGACAGGGGAGCACTGAAGCTTTCTTT
-	TRBV10-3	TRBJ2-7	TRBD2	CAISVDGTNYEQYF	TGTGCCATCAGTGTAGACGGGACTAACTACGAGCAGTACTTC
large	TRBV7-3	TRBJ2-7	TRBD2	CASSRGEAGNYHEQYF	TGTGCCAGCAGCCGGGGGGAGGCAGGGAACTACCACGAGCAGTACTTC
large	TRBV25-1	TRBJ2-7	-	CASSDREGGSSYEQYF	TGTGCCAGCAGTGACCGAGAGGGGGGGAGCTCCTACGAGCAGTACTTC
-	TRBV29-1	TRBJ2-3	-	CSVDIRRRASTDTQYF	TGCAGCGTTGACATCCGCAGGAGGGCGAGCACAGATACGCAGTATTTT
-	TRBV5-1	TRBJ2-3	TRBD2	CASSSGLAGTSSTDTQYF	TGCGCCAGCAGCTCGGGACTAGCGGGGACCTCTAGCACAGATACGCAGTATTTT
-	TRBV4-3	TRBJ2-7	-	CASSQDSRVSEQYF	TGCGCCAGCAGCCAAGATTCCAGGGTCAGCGAGCAGTACTTC
-	TRBV12-3/TRBV12-4	TRBJ2-3	TRBD2	CASSASGIGTDTQYF	TGTGCCAGCAGCGCTAGCGGGATCGGTACAGATACGCAGTATTTT
-	TRBV12-3/TRBV12-4	TRBJ2-6	-	CASSWQSGANVLTF	TGTGCCAGCAGTTGGCAATCTGGGGCCAACGTCCTGACTTTC
-	TRBV27	TRBJ1-2	-	CASSFTGSIRGYTF	TGTGCCAGCAGTTTTACAGGGTCGATAAGAGGCTACACCTTC
-	TRBV6-6	TRBJ1-2	-	CASSYLDGNYGYTF	TGTGCCAGCAGTTACTTGGACGGCAACTATGGCTACACCTTC
large	TRBV5-1	TRBJ2-7	-	CASRELGAYEQYF	TGCGCCAGCAGGGAGTTAGGAGCCTACGAGCAGTACTTC
-	TRBV20-1	TRBJ2-5	-	CSARSFETQYF	TGCAGTGCTAGAAGTTTTGAGACCCAGTACTTC
large	TRBV7-8	TRBJ1-1	-	CASSLRLGAGNTEAFF	TGTGCCAGCAGCCTTCGCCTGGGTGCGGGGAACACTGAAGCTTTCTTT
medium-sized	TRBV4-3	TRBJ1-6	-	CASSLARAVAPLHF	TGCGCCAGCAGCCTCGCAAGGGCGGTGGCACCCCTCCACTTT
few	TRBV2	TRBJ2-7	-	CASSGGVSYEQYF	TGTGCCAGCAGCGGAGGGGTCTCTTACGAGCAGTACTTC